The next 32 T cell receptor beta chains were all read from a single sample in a study of shared clonotypes between healthy human individuals. The method was immunoSEQ multiplex PCR; TCRdb's version includes in-frame clones alone and lacks a portion of them. The sample has about 1.5 million clones, approximately 98% seen once. The sample taken for sequencing was naive CD4+ T cells sorted from blood. Described subset: CD45RA+ positively selected. The receptors originated from a young man in good health.

This clone was detected only once. The chain uses TRBV7-3 and TRBJ2-2; D is perhaps TRBD2 (5 bases). The ends were cut back, 6 bases at V and 7 bases at J, with 18 bases in the middle. CDR3 length: 15 residues. Germline assignment: CDR1 SGHTA and CDR2 FQGTGA. CDR3 protein: CASSPGLNSGGELFF. The CDR3 DNA reads as TGTGCCAGCAGTCCCGGACTTAATTCGGGCGGGGAGCTGTTTTTT.

The chain employs TRBV1 and TRBJ2-7. TRBV1 is listed as a pseudogene. The length of the CDR3 is 15 residues. As DNA, the CDR3 is TGCACCAGCAGCCAGTTGGGACGGGGCGCCTACGAGCAGTACTTC. Translated: CTSSQLGRGAYEQYF.

This chain joins TRBV5-5 and TRBJ1-1; 10 bases agree with TRBD1. J gave up 6 bases and V 4 bases, and 6 bases lay outside the gene matches. CDR3 size: 14 residues. Germline assignment: CDR1 SGHKS and CDR2 YYEKEE (reference sequence). CDR3 in DNA: TGTGCCAGCAGCCTACGGGACAGGGGTGCTGAAGCTTTCTTT. It is translated as CASSLRDRGAEAFF.

J is TRBJ2-3 and V is TRBV5-1; D is unresolved. Germline CDR1 SGHRS, CDR2 YFSETQ. This CDR3 comprises 13 residues. The V end was cut by 3 bases, the J end by 2 bases, with 7 bases between. The CDR3, as DNA: TGCGCCAGCAGCTCGAAATTCACAGATACGCAGTATTTT. Translated, it gives CASSSKFTDTQYF.

In the case of this clone: Germline and junction disagree at one end, which may indicate a read error. This chain uses TRBV28 with TRBJ2-7; no reliable D call. The germline V gene has CDR1 MDHEN and CDR2 SYDVKM. The CDR3 totals 10 residues. This CDR3 is CASSLGPLPF. The CDR3 nucleotides read TGTGCCAGCAGTTTAGGTCCCCTGCCCTTC.

V is TRBV5-6 and J is TRBJ2-1; 10 positions agree with TRBD2. J lost 1 base, V lost 4 bases, and 5 bases had no gene match. The CDR3 sequence is 16 residues long. The germline gives CDR1 SGHDT, CDR2 YYEEEE. CDR3 nucleotide sequence: TGTGCCAGCAGCCGGGTAGCGGGAGGATCCTACAATGAGCAGTTCTTC. Its protein is CASSRVAGGSYNEQFF.

The V call is TRBV7-9, the J call TRBJ2-5, with 12 bases aligning to TRBD2. Germline V lookup: CDR1 SEHNR, CDR2 FQNEAQ (reference sequence). The CDR3 length is 18 residues. The ends lost 3 bases at V and 2 bases at J; junction bases unmatched: 10. CDR3 sequence (DNA): TGTGCCAGCAGCTTTAAGACTAGCGGGAGAGGGGGTCAAGAGACCCAGTACTTC. Translation: CASSFKTSGRGGQETQYF. Looking up the rest from reference TRBV7-9 and TRBJ2-5 gives the full variable domain: DTGVSQNPRHKITKRGQNVTFRCDPISEHNRLYWYRQTLGQGPEFLTYFQNEAQLEKSRLLSDRFSAERPKGSFSTLEIQRTEQGDSAMYLCASSFKTSGRGGQETQYFGPGTRLLVL.

Details on this clone: Different DNA sequences within this sample yield the same CDR3. The chain carries TRBV5-1 and TRBJ2-7; D call uncertain. The CDR3 has 14 amino acids. Trimming cost V 1 base and J 0 bases, with 8 bases left between them. Germline V gene lookup returns CDR1 SGHRS and CDR2 YFSETQ. The CDR3 bases are TGCGCCAGCAGCTTGTACGGAAGCTCCTACGAGCAGTACTTC. Protein sequence: CASSLYGSSYEQYF.

This clone was observed once. The J gene is TRBJ2-7, the V gene TRBV2; D not certain. The CDR3 is made up of 14 amino acids. With 5 bases removed from V and 3 bases from J, the gap between germline ends came to 14 bases. Germline CDR1 is SNHLY and CDR2 is FYNNEI. The CDR3 DNA sequence: TGTGCCAGCAGTCGTAACGTCGTACGCTACGAGCAGTACTTC. It specifies CASSRNVVRYEQYF.

The genes are TRBV28 and TRBJ1-2; D perhaps matches TRBD1 (5 bases). With 5 bases removed from V and 0 bases from J, the gap between germline ends came to 13 bases. The CDR3 runs 15 residues. Germline CDR1 is MDHEN and CDR2 is SYDVKM. CDR3 sequence: CASSIAGIANYGYTF. CDR3 bases: TGTGCCAGCAGTATCGCAGGGATAGCTAACTATGGCTACACCTTC.

V and J are TRBV4-3 and TRBJ2-2; 7 nucleotides match TRBD1. V lost 5 bases to trimming and J lost 1 base; unmatched junction nucleotides: 7. Looked up from germline, CDR1 is LGHNA and CDR2 is YSLEER. This CDR3 comprises 16 residues. Here the CDR3 DNA reads TGCGCCAGCAGCTTTTCGGGACAGATGAACACCGGGGAGCTGTTTTTT. Amino acids: CASSFSGQMNTGELFF.

The V gene is TRBV30, the J gene TRBJ1-3, with D unclear. The V gene lost 0 bases and the J gene lost 4 bases, with 4 bases spanning the gap. CDR1 is GTSNPN, CDR2 SVGIG, per germline (reference sequence). This CDR3 is built from 12 residues. The CDR3 spells CAWSVQGNTIYF. CDR3 in DNA: TGTGCCTGGAGTGTACAGGGAAACACCATATATTTT.

The gene calls are TRBV7-9 and TRBJ1-1; perhaps TRBD1 as D (5 bases). V shed 5 bases and J shed 0 bases, with 19 bases lying between them. Per the germline V gene, CDR1 is SEHNR and CDR2 is FQNEAQ (reference sequence). The CDR3 spans 17 residues. CDR3 loop: CASSPGEANSLNTEAFF. The CDR3 region has the DNA TGTGCCAGCAGCCCGGGGGAGGCGAATAGCTTGAACACTGAAGCTTTCTTT.

The chain joins TRBV9 to TRBJ2-2, with 7 bases identical to TRBD2. Germline loops: CDR1 SGDLS, CDR2 YYNGEE. The V segment lost 0 bases and the J segment 6 bases; nucleotides outside the gene matches: 5. The CDR3 totals 15 residues. This CDR3 reads CASSVALRESGELFF. The CDR3, as DNA: TGTGCCAGCAGCGTAGCTCTGCGGGAGTCCGGGGAGCTGTTTTTT.

The chain uses TRBV2 and TRBJ2-7; the D gene is possibly TRBD2 (5 bases). From germline, CDR1 is SNHLY and CDR2 FYNNEI. V lost 3 bases and J 6 bases, leaving 12 bases between the germline ends. The CDR3 covers 13 residues. The CDR3 region has the DNA TGTGCCAGCAGTGAGAGGGAGAGTATCGAGCAGTACTTC. As protein: CASSERESIEQYF.

This chain connects TRBV14 to TRBJ2-1; tentatively, D is TRBD2 (5 bases). Between the trimmed V and J ends, which lost 1 base and 7 bases, there was a span of 17 bases. Germline values: CDR1 SGHDN, CDR2 FVKESK. The CDR3 contains 16 residues. In DNA, the CDR3 is TGTGCCAGCAGCCAAGGTGGTAGCGTACCGTTGAATGAGCAGTTCTTC. It encodes CASSQGGSVPLNEQFF.

The rearrangement links TRBV5-6 to TRBJ1-2; 7 bases align to TRBD1. Looked up from germline, CDR1 is SGHDT and CDR2 is YYEEEE. This CDR3 contains 16 residues. The ends lost 0 bases at V and 4 bases at J; junction bases unmatched: 9. The CDR3 here is CASSLAVTGVGYGYTF. CDR3 DNA: TGTGCCAGCAGCTTGGCCGTCACAGGGGTTGGCTATGGCTACACCTTC.

V and J are TRBV19 and TRBJ2-2; 7 nucleotides agree with TRBD1. From germline, CDR1 is LNHDA and CDR2 SQIVND (reference sequence). J gave up 1 base and V 11 bases, and 4 bases lay outside the gene matches. The CDR3 covers 13 residues. CDR3: CAGRQGNTGELFF. For the CDR3, the DNA is TGTGCCGGTCGACAGGGGAACACCGGGGAGCTGTTTTTT.

This chain links TRBV19 with TRBJ2-2; possibly TRBD2 for D (6 bases). V lost 3 bases and J 3 bases, leaving 14 bases between the germline ends. The CDR3 sequence is 16 residues long. The germline V gene encodes CDR1 LNHDA and CDR2 SQIVND (reference sequence). For the CDR3, the DNA is TGTGCCAGTAGTATCCCTGCGGGAACGGACACCGGGGAGCTGTTTTTT. Its translation: CASSIPAGTDTGELFF.

As to this clone: This specimen includes other DNA sequences encoding the same CDR3. The J gene is TRBJ2-1, the V gene TRBV11-2, with TRBD2 matching 14 bases. Per the germline V gene, CDR1 is SGHAT and CDR2 is FQNNGV. Trimming removed 5 bases from V and 7 bases from J; junction bases left unmatched: 4. The CDR3 covers 15 residues. CDR3 residues: CASSLRLAGGNEQFF. The CDR3 coding sequence is TGTGCCAGCAGCCTGAGACTAGCGGGAGGGAATGAGCAGTTCTTC.

The genes are TRBV7-2 and TRBJ2-7; D is unclear. CDR3 length: 14 amino acids. Trimming pared 2 bases from V and 2 bases from J, leaving 10 bases between. In germline, CDR1 is SGHTA, CDR2 FQGNSA. CDR3 region: CASSLKPHPYEQYF. CDR3 nucleotide sequence: TGTGCCAGCAGCTTAAAGCCTCATCCCTACGAGCAGTACTTC.

This clone was counted a single time. J is TRBJ1-5 and V is TRBV2; TRBD1 matches at 10 bases. The J segment lost 5 bases and the V segment lost 3 bases, leaving 4 bases of the junction unmatched. Germline-derived CDR1 and CDR2 are SNHLY and FYNNEI. This CDR3 spans 15 amino acids. The chain's CDR3 is CASSDDRGRHQPQHF. CDR3 sequence (DNA): TGTGCCAGCAGTGATGACAGGGGGCGGCATCAGCCCCAGCATTTT.

V is TRBV30 and J is TRBJ2-7, with D tentatively TRBD2 (6 bases). Trimming took 4 bases from V and 1 from J, leaving 8 bases between them. The germline CDR1 and CDR2 sequences are GTSNPN and SVGIG (reference sequence). This CDR3 has 12 residues. The CDR3 protein is CAWTGRSYEQYF. In DNA, the CDR3 is TGTGCCTGGACCGGGAGATCCTACGAGCAGTACTTC.

CDR3 nucleotides: TGTGCCAGCAGTCCCCCAGGGGAGAGGGGCAATCAGCCCCAGCATTTT. It yields the protein CASSPPGERGNQPQHF. The rearrangement joins TRBV28 to TRBJ1-5, with a possible D match to TRBD1 (6 bases). The CDR3 loop spans 16 amino acids. Germline V CDR1 and CDR2: MDHEN, SYDVKM. The V end was cut by 5 bases, the J end by 2 bases, with 16 bases between.

A single count supports this clone. The chain employs TRBV28 and TRBJ2-5; the D is unclear. Germline CDR1 and CDR2: MDHEN and SYDVKM. The V and J ends lost 5 bases and 2 bases respectively, with 18 bases between them. The CDR3 is 16 amino acids. Written as DNA, the CDR3 is TGTGCCAGCAGTGCCCCAGGACCGCCTATTCAAGAGACCCAGTACTTC. It yields the protein CASSAPGPPIQETQYF.

V usage is TRBV2 and J usage is TRBJ2-7; D is possibly TRBD2 (6 bases). The ends were cut back, 2 bases at V and 7 bases at J, with 15 bases in the middle. Germline CDR1 is SNHLY and CDR2 is FYNNEI. This CDR3 is built from 14 residues. The DNA of the CDR3 is TGTGCCAGCAGTGAATTAGCGGCGAGAAGTGAGCAGTACTTC. This translates into CASSELAARSEQYF.

The chain employs TRBV5-1 and TRBJ2-7; D is possibly TRBD1 (6 bases). The germline CDR1 and CDR2 sequences are SGHRS and YFSETQ. This CDR3 has 14 residues. The V end lost 4 bases, the J end lost 1 base, and 12 bases lay between the germline ends. CDR3 bases: TGCGCCAGCAGCAGATCGGGACAATCCTACGAGCAGTACTTC. Translation gives CASSRSGQSYEQYF.

The chain has TRBV27 and TRBJ2-3; TRBD2 might be the D (6 bases). Per germline, CDR1 MNHEY and CDR2 SMNVEV (reference sequence). The CDR3 has 14 residues. Trimming stripped 6 bases from V and 2 bases from J, with 12 bases between. The CDR3 loop reads CASRSGSSTDTQYF. The CDR3 DNA follows: TGTGCCAGCAGATCCGGGAGCTCCACAGATACGCAGTATTTT.

The chain has TRBV15 and TRBJ2-7; D remains unclear. This CDR3 has 13 amino acids. Trimming took 3 bases from V and 7 from J, leaving 13 bases between them. Germline lookup yields CDR1 LNHNV and CDR2 YYDKDF (reference sequence). The CDR3 spells CATSSGPPLEQYF. The CDR3 DNA reads TGTGCCACCAGCAGTGGACCTCCTCTGGAGCAGTACTTC.

CDR3 DNA sequence: TGTGCCAGTACCCTGGGGGGGAGAGGCACAGATACGCAGTATTTT. It codes for CASTLGGRGTDTQYF. The V call is TRBV19, the J call TRBJ2-3, with TRBD2 matching 7 bases. Trimming took 7 bases from V and 1 from J; bases not matched to a gene: 8. The CDR3 has 15 amino acids. Germline V gene data show CDR1 as LNHDA and CDR2 as SQIVND (reference sequence). Full variable domain (outside the CDR3, taken from reference TRBV19 and TRBJ2-3): DGGITQSPKYLFRKEGQNVTLSCEQNLNHDAMYWYRQDPGQGLRLIYYSQIVNDFQKGDIAEGYSVSREKKESFPLTVTSAQKNPTAFYLCASTLGGRGTDTQYFGPGTRLTVL.

The chain employs TRBV5-1 and TRBJ2-5; 11 bases align to TRBD2. Germline CDR1 is SGHRS and CDR2 is YFSETQ. This CDR3 contains 14 residues. The V segment lost 5 bases and the J segment 2 bases; nucleotides outside the gene matches: 2. The CDR3 loop is CASRLAGAQETQYF. For the CDR3, the DNA is TGCGCCAGCAGACTAGCGGGGGCACAAGAGACCCAGTACTTC.

Regarding this clone: At the DNA level, this CDR3 is encoded by other sequences in the same sample as well. The genes are TRBV2 and TRBJ2-1; tentative D call: TRBD2 (5 bases). This CDR3 has 12 residues. Germline V gives CDR1 SNHLY, CDR2 FYNNEI. Trimming cost V 8 bases and J 4 bases, with 9 bases left between them. The CDR3 is CASREGYNEQFF. CDR3 nucleotide sequence: TGTGCCAGCCGGGAAGGGTACAATGAGCAGTTCTTC.